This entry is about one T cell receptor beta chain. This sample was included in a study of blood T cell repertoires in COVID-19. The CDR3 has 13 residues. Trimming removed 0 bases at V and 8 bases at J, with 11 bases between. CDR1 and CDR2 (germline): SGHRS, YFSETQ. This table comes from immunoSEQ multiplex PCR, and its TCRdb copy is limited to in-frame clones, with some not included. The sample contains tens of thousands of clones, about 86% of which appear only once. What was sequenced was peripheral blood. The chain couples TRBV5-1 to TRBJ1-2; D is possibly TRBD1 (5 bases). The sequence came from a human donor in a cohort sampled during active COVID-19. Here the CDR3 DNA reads TGCGCCAGCAGCTTGGTCGGGGGGAAAGGCTACACCTTC. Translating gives CASSLVGGKGYTF.